This T cell receptor (beta chain) was retrieved from a study of identical twins. Study-level points and caveats: Sharing of beta out-of-frame sequences by twins showed a weaker excess. Cord blood beta clonotypes that were abundant carried fewer insertions, and memory repertoires showed no such trend.

Template switching introduced a universal primer site, and the cDNA bore unique molecular identifiers. TCRdb called the 5' RACE reads again in MiXCR, with one record for every CDR3 protein. The table includes 450,000 or so distinct CDR3 sequences, about 14% detected once. V lost 3 bases and J 8 bases, leaving 16 bases between the germline ends. Germline assignment: CDR1 SNHLY and CDR2 FYNNEI. There are 14 residues in the CDR3. This clonotype was observed a few times. The antigen remains undetermined. This same sample was also part of a study on yellow fever vaccine responses in identical twins. As that report states: Convergence reportedly seemed to mark part of the twins' vaccine T cell response, with personalization marking the rest.

The receptor's source is a woman younger than 35 in good health. The specimen was CD4+ T cells sorted from blood. The genes are TRBV2 and TRBJ1-2, with D possibly matching TRBD1 (6 bases). Written as DNA, the CDR3 is TGTGCCAGCAGTGATGGCAGGGGCCTAAAGGGCTACACCTTC. Translating it yields CASSDGRGLKGYTF.